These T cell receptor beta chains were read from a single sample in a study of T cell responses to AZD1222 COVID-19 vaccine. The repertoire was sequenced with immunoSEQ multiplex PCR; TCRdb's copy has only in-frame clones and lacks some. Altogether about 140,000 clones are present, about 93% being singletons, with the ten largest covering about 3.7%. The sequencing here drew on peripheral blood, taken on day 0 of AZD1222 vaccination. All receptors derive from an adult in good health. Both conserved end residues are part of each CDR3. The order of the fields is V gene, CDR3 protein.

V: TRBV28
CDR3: CASIPGQGPAFF

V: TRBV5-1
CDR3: CASSPGRVGYGYTF

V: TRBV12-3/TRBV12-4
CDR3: CASTIQRHNGYTF

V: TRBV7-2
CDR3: CASSTRTGESDTQYF

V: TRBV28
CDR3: CASRVRLREKLFF

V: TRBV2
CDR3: CAGGADGDGTEAFF

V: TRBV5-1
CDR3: CASSREQGAGEQYF

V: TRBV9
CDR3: CASSNRRVAGELFF

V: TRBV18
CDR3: CASSALAGEEQFF

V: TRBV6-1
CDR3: CASSDRAITYEQYF

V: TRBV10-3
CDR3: CAISRGYSGNTIYF

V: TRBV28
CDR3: CASREQDEQYF

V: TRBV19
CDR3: CASSISFVTDTQYF

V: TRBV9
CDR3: CASSPTENSNQPQHF

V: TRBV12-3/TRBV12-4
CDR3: CASSPSGATEAFF

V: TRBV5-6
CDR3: CASSPDGTLYNEQFF

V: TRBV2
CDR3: CASRDRTGAGELFF

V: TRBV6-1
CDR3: CASSEASVAGEAFF

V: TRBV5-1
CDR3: CASSYRGQAYEQYF

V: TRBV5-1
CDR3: CASSAMTGNEQFF

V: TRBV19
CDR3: CASIASMTTEAFF

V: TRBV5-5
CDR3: CASSLGASEQFF

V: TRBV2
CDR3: CAVPGQNPNQPQHF

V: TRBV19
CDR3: CASSSLGVMTGNTIYF

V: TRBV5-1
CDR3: CASSPPGTVQETQYF

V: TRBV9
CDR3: CASSVDGQGRAKNIQYF

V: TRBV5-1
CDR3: CASSLALAGEGEQYF

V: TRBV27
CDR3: CASSLWRLAGADTQYF

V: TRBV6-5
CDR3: CASSSDSLYGYTF

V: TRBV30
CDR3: CAWSVLAGKDTQYF

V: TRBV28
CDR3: CASRAPGRSYEQYF

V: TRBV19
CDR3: CASSTSGDAAKNIQYF

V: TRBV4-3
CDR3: CASSQDPWTSGRGDTQYF

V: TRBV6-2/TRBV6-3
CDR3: CASSFTPDRWSYEQYF

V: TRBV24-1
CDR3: CATSDSRGERYNEQFF

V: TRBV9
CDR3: CASSVSAGGGEQFF

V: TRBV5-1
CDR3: CASSTGDRAGQETQYF

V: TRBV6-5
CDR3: CATGDGGGDEQYF

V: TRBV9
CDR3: CASSVGGGTYNEQFF